This record looks at one TCR beta chain sequence and its context. Its antigen is not identified. Time point noted: patch test 1, 2 weeks after DPC sensitization. This sample's treatment: therapeutic diphenylcyclopropenone sensitization with weekly scalp DPC. In the authors' workflow: Sample TCR totals centred on a median of approximately 96,000, ranging about 20,000 to 700,000. TCRdb reanalysed the RACE reads using MiXCR and keeps one entry per CDR3 protein. The V and J calls were determined by TCRdb, not by the authors. The table records approximately 79,000 distinct CDR3 sequences, 10% of them present only once. The data were obtained in a study of human T cells and chemical hapten exposure. General observations from the study: Expanded TCRs formed significantly more large CDR3 similarity clusters than controls.

V shed 7 bases and J shed 4 bases, with 8 bases lying between them. The CDR3 has 13 amino acids. This sequence originates from a woman in her forties or fifties with alopecia areata. Some clones in this sample may be carry-over from other donors' samples. V is TRBV12-3 or TRBV12-4 and J is TRBJ2-6, with no clear D. The sample in question was whole blood, obtained in connection with sensitization to the hapten diphenylcyclopropenone (DPC). The CDR3 loop reads CASNSRGANVLTF. CDR3 nucleotide sequence: TGTGCCAGCAACTCCCGGGGGGCCAACGTCCTGACTTTC.